The rows below give T cell receptor beta chains drawn from one sample of a study of T cells after yellow fever vaccination. From the 5' RACE reads, TCRdb called clonotypes with MiXCR, one entry per CDR3 protein. Of 250,000 to 350,000 distinct CDR3 sequences detected, about 10% appear once; the ten largest clones hold around 3.1%. The sequences come from CD4+ T cells sorted from PBMCs, collected 5 days after the yellow fever booster vaccination. These receptors were obtained from a young man who received the YFV17D yellow fever vaccine. CDR3s include the opening cysteine and the closing phenylalanine or tryptophan. Each record gives: V gene, J gene, clone size, D gene, CDR3 DNA, CDR3 protein. D genes are given only for firm matches. Where a row states a size, it is once, few, many or the class of an expanded clone; other rows omit it.

v_gene: TRBV11-3
j_gene: TRBJ2-2
abundance: few
d_gene: TRBD1
CDR3nt: TGTGCCAGCAGCCCAACCAGGGGGATGGCCGGGGAGCTGTTTTTT
CDR3aa: CASSPTRGMAGELFF

v_gene: TRBV7-9
j_gene: TRBJ1-2
abundance: NA
d_gene: TRBD1
CDR3nt: TGTGCCAGCAGCTTACAAAAAAGTACAGGGGGCGGTGGCTACACCTTC
CDR3aa: CASSLQKSTGGGGYTF

v_gene: TRBV7-2
j_gene: TRBJ2-7
abundance: few
d_gene: NA
CDR3nt: TGTGCCAGCAGCTTAGTGCAGGGAAGCCCCTACGAGCAGTACTTC
CDR3aa: CASSLVQGSPYEQYF

v_gene: TRBV12-3/TRBV12-4
j_gene: TRBJ1-3
abundance: few
d_gene: NA
CDR3nt: TGTGCCAGCAGTTTAAAGGCCGCTGGAAACACCATATATTTT
CDR3aa: CASSLKAAGNTIYF

v_gene: TRBV20-1
j_gene: TRBJ2-5
abundance: many
d_gene: NA
CDR3nt: TGCAGTGCGCTTAGGGAGACCCAGTACTTC
CDR3aa: CSALRETQYF

v_gene: TRBV11-2
j_gene: TRBJ2-3
abundance: many
d_gene: NA
CDR3nt: TGTGCCAGCAGCTTAGGCACTAGCCGAGACACAGATACGCAGTATTTT
CDR3aa: CASSLGTSRDTDTQYF

v_gene: TRBV6-2/TRBV6-3
j_gene: TRBJ2-1
abundance: NA
d_gene: TRBD2
CDR3nt: TGTGCCAGCAGCCGCGGGAGGGAGGGGGCTGAGGGTGAGCAGTTCTTC
CDR3aa: CASSRGREGAEGEQFF

v_gene: TRBV7-2
j_gene: TRBJ1-1
abundance: few
d_gene: NA
CDR3nt: TGTGCCAGCGTGCCAGGGAGTATGAACACTGAAGCTTTCTTT
CDR3aa: CASVPGSMNTEAFF

v_gene: TRBV7-2
j_gene: TRBJ1-2
abundance: NA
d_gene: NA
CDR3nt: TGTGCCAGCAGCCATTACATAACGTCCGGGGACAAAGGCTACACCTTC
CDR3aa: CASSHYITSGDKGYTF

v_gene: TRBV4-1
j_gene: TRBJ1-1
abundance: few
d_gene: TRBD1
CDR3nt: TGCGCCAGCAGCCAAATGGACAGGAGTGAAGCTTTCTTT
CDR3aa: CASSQMDRSEAFF

v_gene: TRBV7-2
j_gene: TRBJ2-7
abundance: many
d_gene: NA
CDR3nt: TGTGCCAGCAGCTTCTTGGGACTCCAGGAGTACGAGCAGTACTTC
CDR3aa: CASSFLGLQEYEQYF

v_gene: TRBV5-1
j_gene: TRBJ2-5
abundance: many
d_gene: NA
CDR3nt: TGCGCCAGCAGCCTCGGGGACCCAGAGACCCAGTACTTC
CDR3aa: CASSLGDPETQYF

v_gene: TRBV9
j_gene: TRBJ2-1
abundance: NA
d_gene: TRBD2
CDR3nt: TGTGCCAGCAGTGCATACAGCGGGGGGTATTCCGATGAGCAGTTCTTC
CDR3aa: CASSAYSGGYSDEQFF

v_gene: TRBV25-1
j_gene: TRBJ1-3
abundance: few
d_gene: TRBD1
CDR3nt: TGTGCCAGCAGCACGGGACAGATGGCCGCCATATATTTT
CDR3aa: CASSTGQMAAIYF

v_gene: TRBV7-2
j_gene: TRBJ1-3
abundance: few
d_gene: NA
CDR3nt: TGTGCCAGCAGTATTGACATTCCGGGTGGAAACACCATATATTTT
CDR3aa: CASSIDIPGGNTIYF

v_gene: TRBV18
j_gene: TRBJ2-2
abundance: few
d_gene: NA
CDR3nt: TGTGCCAGCACACAGCTGGGGCAAGGGGAGCTGTTTTTT
CDR3aa: CASTQLGQGELFF

v_gene: TRBV5-1
j_gene: TRBJ2-5
abundance: few
d_gene: TRBD1
CDR3nt: TGCGCCAGCAGCTTGGAACAGGGGGCGCGGGAGACCCAGTACTTC
CDR3aa: CASSLEQGARETQYF

v_gene: TRBV6-2/TRBV6-3
j_gene: TRBJ2-3
abundance: few
d_gene: NA
CDR3nt: TGTGCCAGCAGGCCGGGACACCACACAGATACGCAGTATTTT
CDR3aa: CASRPGHHTDTQYF

v_gene: TRBV7-9
j_gene: TRBJ2-2
abundance: NA
d_gene: NA
CDR3nt: TGTGCCAGCAGCTCCAGACGGACGGGCACCGGGGAGCTGTTTTTT
CDR3aa: CASSSRRTGTGELFF

v_gene: TRBV7-2
j_gene: TRBJ1-3
abundance: few
d_gene: NA
CDR3nt: TGTGCCAGCAGCTTAGTGCAGGCGATCTCTGGAAACACCATATATTTT
CDR3aa: CASSLVQAISGNTIYF

v_gene: TRBV5-4
j_gene: TRBJ1-2
abundance: NA
d_gene: NA
CDR3nt: TGTGCCAGCAGCTCTTCGGATAAGAGGAGCTATGGCTACACCTTC
CDR3aa: CASSSSDKRSYGYTF

v_gene: TRBV7-2
j_gene: TRBJ1-4
abundance: few
d_gene: TRBD1
CDR3nt: TGTGCCAGCAGCCGCAGACAGGGAAGGGGTGAAAAACTGTTTTTT
CDR3aa: CASSRRQGRGEKLFF

v_gene: TRBV4-1
j_gene: TRBJ2-7
abundance: few
d_gene: NA
CDR3nt: TGCGCCAGCAGCCAAGGTATGGAGGACTACGAGCAGTACTTC
CDR3aa: CASSQGMEDYEQYF